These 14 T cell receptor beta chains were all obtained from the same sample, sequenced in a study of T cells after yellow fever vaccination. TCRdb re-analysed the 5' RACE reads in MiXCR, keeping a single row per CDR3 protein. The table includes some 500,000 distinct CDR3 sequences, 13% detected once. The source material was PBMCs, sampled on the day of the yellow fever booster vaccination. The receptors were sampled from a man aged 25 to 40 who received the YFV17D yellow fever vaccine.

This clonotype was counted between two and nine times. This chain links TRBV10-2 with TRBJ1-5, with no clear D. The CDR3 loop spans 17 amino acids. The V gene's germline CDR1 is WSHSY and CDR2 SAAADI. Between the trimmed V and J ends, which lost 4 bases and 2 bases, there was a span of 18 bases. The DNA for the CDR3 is TGCGCCAGCAGTGGGGCCTCTTGGAGGGTCGGCAATCAGCCCCAGCATTTT. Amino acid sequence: CASSGASWRVGNQPQHF.

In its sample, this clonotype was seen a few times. CDR3: CAWSTLQIYYNEQFF. The CDR3 nucleotides read TGTGCCTGGAGTACCCTCCAGATTTATTACAATGAGCAGTTCTTC. V usage is TRBV30 and J usage is TRBJ2-1; D gene unclear. Germline loops: CDR1 GTSNPN, CDR2 SVGIG (reference sequence). CDR3 size: 15 residues. Trimming pared 2 bases from V and 4 bases from J, leaving 15 bases between.

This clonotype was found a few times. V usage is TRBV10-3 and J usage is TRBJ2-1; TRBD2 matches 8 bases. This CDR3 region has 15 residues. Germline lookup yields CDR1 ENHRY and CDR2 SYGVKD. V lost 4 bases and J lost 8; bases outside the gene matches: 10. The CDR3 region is CAISGRQRESDEQFF. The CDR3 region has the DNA TGTGCCATCAGTGGGCGGCAGCGGGAGTCTGATGAGCAGTTCTTC.

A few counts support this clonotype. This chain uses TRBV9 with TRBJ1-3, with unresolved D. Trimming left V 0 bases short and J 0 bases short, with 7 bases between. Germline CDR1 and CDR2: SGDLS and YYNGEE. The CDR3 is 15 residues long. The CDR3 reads CASSVVGASGNTIYF. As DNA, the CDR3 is TGTGCCAGCAGCGTAGTGGGTGCCTCTGGAAACACCATATATTTT.

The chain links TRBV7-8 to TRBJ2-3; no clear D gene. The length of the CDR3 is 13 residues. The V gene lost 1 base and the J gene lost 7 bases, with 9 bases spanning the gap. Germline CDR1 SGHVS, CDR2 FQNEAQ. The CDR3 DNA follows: TGTGCCAGCAGCTTAGACCGGGCTAATACGCAGTATTTT. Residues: CASSLDRANTQYF.

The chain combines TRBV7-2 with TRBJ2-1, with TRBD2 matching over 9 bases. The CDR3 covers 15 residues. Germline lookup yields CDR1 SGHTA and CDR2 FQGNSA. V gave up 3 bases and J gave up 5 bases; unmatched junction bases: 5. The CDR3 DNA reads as TGTGCCAGCAGCTTCTCCGGGACTAGCCACAATGAGCAGTTCTTC. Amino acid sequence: CASSFSGTSHNEQFF.

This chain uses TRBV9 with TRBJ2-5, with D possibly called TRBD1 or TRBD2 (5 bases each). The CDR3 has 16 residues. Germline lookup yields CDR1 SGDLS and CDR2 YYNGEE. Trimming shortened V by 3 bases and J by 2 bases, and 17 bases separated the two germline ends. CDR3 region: CASSERGDWAQETQYF. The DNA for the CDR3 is TGTGCCAGCAGCGAGAGGGGAGATTGGGCACAAGAGACCCAGTACTTC.

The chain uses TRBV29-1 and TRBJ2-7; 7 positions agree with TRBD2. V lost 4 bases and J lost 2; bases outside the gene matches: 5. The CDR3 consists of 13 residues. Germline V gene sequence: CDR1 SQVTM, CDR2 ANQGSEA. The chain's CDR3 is CSVGLADTYEQYF. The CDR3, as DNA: TGCAGCGTTGGGCTAGCGGATACCTACGAGCAGTACTTC.

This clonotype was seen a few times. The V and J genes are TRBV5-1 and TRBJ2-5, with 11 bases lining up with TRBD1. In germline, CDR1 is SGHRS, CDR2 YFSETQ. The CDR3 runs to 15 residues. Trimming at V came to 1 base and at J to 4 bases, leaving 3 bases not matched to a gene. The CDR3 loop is CASSLPGTGGETQYF. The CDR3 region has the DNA TGCGCCAGCAGCTTGCCCGGGACAGGGGGAGAGACCCAGTACTTC. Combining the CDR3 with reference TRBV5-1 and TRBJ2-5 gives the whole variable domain KAGVTQTPRYLIKTRGQQVTLSCSPISGHRSVSWYQQTPGQGLQFLFEYFSETQRNKGNFPGRFSGRQFSNSRSEMNVSTLELGDSALYLCASSLPGTGGETQYFGPGTRLLVL.

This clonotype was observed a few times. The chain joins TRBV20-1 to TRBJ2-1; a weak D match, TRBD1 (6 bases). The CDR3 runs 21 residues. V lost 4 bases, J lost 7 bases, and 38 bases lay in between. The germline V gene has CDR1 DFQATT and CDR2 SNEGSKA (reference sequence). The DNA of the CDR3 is TGCAGTGCTACCCAGGGGCTTTATCAACCCGCTCAAGGACTGGGGGTTAATGAGCAGTTCTTC. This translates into CSATQGLYQPAQGLGVNEQFF.

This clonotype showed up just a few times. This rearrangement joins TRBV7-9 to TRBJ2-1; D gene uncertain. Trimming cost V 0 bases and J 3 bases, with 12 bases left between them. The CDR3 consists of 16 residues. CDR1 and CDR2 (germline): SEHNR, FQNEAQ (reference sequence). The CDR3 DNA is TGTGCCAGCAGCTTAGCGGGGTTAACCGGCTACAATGAGCAGTTCTTC. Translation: CASSLAGLTGYNEQFF.

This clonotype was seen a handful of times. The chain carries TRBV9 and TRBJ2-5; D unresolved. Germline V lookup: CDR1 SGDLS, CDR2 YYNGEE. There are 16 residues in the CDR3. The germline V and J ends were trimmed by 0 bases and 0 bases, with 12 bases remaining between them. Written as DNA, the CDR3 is TGTGCCAGCAGCGTAGCAGAAGGACGGTACCAAGAGACCCAGTACTTC. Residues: CASSVAEGRYQETQYF. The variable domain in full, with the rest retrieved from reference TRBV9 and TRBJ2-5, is DSGVTQTPKHLITATGQRVTLRCSPRSGDLSVYWYQQSLDQGLQFLIQYYNGEERAKGNILERFSAQQFPDLHSELNLSSLELGDSALYFCASSVAEGRYQETQYFGPGTRLLVL.

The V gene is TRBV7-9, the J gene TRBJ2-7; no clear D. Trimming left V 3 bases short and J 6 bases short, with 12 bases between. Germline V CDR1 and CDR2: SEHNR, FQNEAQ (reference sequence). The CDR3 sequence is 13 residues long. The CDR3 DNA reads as TGTGCCAGCAGCTTGGTGGGCTCAGGCGAGCAGTACTTC. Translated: CASSLVGSGEQYF.

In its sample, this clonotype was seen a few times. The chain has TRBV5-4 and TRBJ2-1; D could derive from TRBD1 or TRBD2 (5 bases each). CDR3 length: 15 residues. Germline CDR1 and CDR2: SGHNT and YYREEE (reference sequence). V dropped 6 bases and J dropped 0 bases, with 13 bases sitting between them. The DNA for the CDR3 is TGTGCCAGCACCTTTTCAGGGAGCTCCTACAATGAGCAGTTCTTC. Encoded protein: CASTFSGSSYNEQFF. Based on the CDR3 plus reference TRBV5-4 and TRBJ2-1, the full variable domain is ETGVTQSPTHLIKTRGQQVTLRCSSQSGHNTVSWYQQALGQGPQFIFQYYREEENGRGNFPPRFSGLQFPNYSSELNVNALELDDSALYLCASTFSGSSYNEQFFGPGTRLTVL.